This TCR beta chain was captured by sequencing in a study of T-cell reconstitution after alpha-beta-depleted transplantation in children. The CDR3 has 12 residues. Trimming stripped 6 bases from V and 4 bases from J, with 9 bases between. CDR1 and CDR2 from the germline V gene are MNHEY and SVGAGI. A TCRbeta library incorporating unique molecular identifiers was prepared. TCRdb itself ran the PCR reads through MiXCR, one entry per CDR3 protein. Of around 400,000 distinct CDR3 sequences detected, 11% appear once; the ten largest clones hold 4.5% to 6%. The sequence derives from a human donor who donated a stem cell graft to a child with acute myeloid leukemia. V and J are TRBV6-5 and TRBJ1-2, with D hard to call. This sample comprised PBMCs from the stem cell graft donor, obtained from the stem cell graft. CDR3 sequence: CASSLKGYGYTF. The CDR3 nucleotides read TGTGCCAGCAGCCTAAAAGGCTATGGCTACACCTTC.